The rows below give T cell receptor beta chains drawn from one sample of a study of CD8+ T cells in alopecia areata. TCRdb's table, derived via immunoSEQ multiplex PCR, lists solely in-frame clones and lacks some. The data show roughly 170,000 clones, over 50% seen once. The source was CD4+ T cells sorted from blood, collected at week 0. The receptors shown here come from a human donor with alopecia areata. Both conserved end residues are part of each CDR3. The order of the fields is clone size, V gene, D gene, J gene, CDR3 protein, CDR3 DNA. The D gene is left open where the match is weak. Clone size is stated in some rows and not others, as once, few, many or a class when expanded.

>few|TRBV29-1|.|TRBJ1-1
CSVFEGRTEAFF
TGCAGCGTTTTCGAGGGAAGGACTGAAGCTTTCTTT
>.|TRBV7-7|.|TRBJ2-3
CASSSGGTDTQYF
TGTGCCAGCAGCTCAGGGGGGACAGATACGCAGTATTTT
>few|TRBV4-1|.|TRBJ2-7
CASSPQITRSYEQYF
TGCGCCAGCAGCCCTCAGATAACGCGCTCCTACGAGCAGTACTTC
>.|TRBV2|.|TRBJ2-1
CASSEDGGNEQFF
TGTGCCAGCAGTGAAGATGGCGGCAATGAGCAGTTCTTC
>once|TRBV30|.|TRBJ2-2
CAWRGWGTQNTGELFF
TGTGCCTGGAGGGGGTGGGGGACCCAGAACACCGGGGAGCTGTTTTTT
>.|TRBV19|.|TRBJ2-4
CASSSGAKNIQYF
TGTGCCAGTAGTTCCGGGGCCAAAAACATTCAGTACTTC
>few|TRBV29-1|TRBD1|TRBJ1-2
CSVATGDVNYGYTF
TGCAGCGTCGCGACAGGGGACGTTAACTATGGCTACACCTTC
>.|TRBV7-9|.|TRBJ2-7
CASSLGSVPYEQYF
TGTGCCAGCAGCTTAGGGTCAGTACCCTACGAGCAGTACTTC
>.|TRBV15|.|TRBJ2-7
CATSLRLSWEQYF
TGTGCCACCAGTCTTAGGTTGAGTTGGGAGCAGTACTTC
>.|TRBV5-1|.|TRBJ2-3
CASSLTDSRTDTQYF
TGCGCCAGCAGCTTGACGGACAGCCGCACAGATACGCAGTATTTT
>.|TRBV18|.|TRBJ2-2
CASSPGNGELFF
TGTGCCAGCTCACCAGGGAACGGGGAGCTGTTTTTT
>.|TRBV29-1|.|TRBJ2-7
CSVGGRSSYEQYF
TGCAGCGTTGGTGGCAGGAGCTCCTACGAGCAGTACTTC
>.|TRBV5-1|.|TRBJ2-5
CASSLVVTGGQETQYF
TGCGCCAGCAGCTTGGTAGTTACCGGGGGACAAGAGACCCAGTACTTC
>.|TRBV13|.|TRBJ1-6
CASSRVNSPLHF
TGTGCCAGCAGTCGGGTTAATTCACCCCTCCACTTT
>.|TRBV5-1|.|TRBJ2-2
CASSGTNTGELFF
TGCGCCAGCAGCGGAACCAACACCGGGGAGCTGTTTTTT
>.|TRBV6-5|.|TRBJ2-1
CATYEPSTHEQFF
TGTGCCACCTACGAGCCTAGCACCCATGAGCAGTTCTTC
>few|TRBV23-1|TRBD1|TRBJ1-5
CASSGGQGARSNQPQHF
TGCGCCAGCAGTGGGGGACAGGGGGCTAGGAGCAATCAGCCCCAGCATTTT
>few|TRBV29-1|.|TRBJ1-1
CSVEDPGSEAFF
TGCAGCGTTGAAGATCCCGGGTCTGAAGCTTTCTTT
>.|TRBV9|TRBD2|TRBJ2-3
CASSVRGAGTDTQYF
TGTGCCAGCAGCGTGCGGGGGGCCGGCACAGATACGCAGTATTTT
>.|TRBV7-9|.|TRBJ2-6
CASSSQQHLSGANVLTF
TGTGCCAGCAGCTCCCAACAACACCTCTCTGGGGCCAACGTCCTGACTTTC
>.|TRBV1|.|TRBJ1-5
CTSSQDWDHLRNQPQHF
TGCACCAGCAGCCAAGATTGGGACCATCTTCGCAATCAGCCCCAGCATTTT
>.|TRBV30|TRBD1|TRBJ1-2
CAWSRGQIANYGYTF
TGTGCCTGGAGTAGGGGACAGATTGCTAACTATGGCTACACCTTC
>.|TRBV6-1|.|TRBJ2-5
CASSESPGNWETQYF
TGTGCCAGCAGTGAATCTCCAGGAAACTGGGAGACCCAGTACTTC
>.|TRBV19|TRBD2|TRBJ2-7
CASSIDQRGDNYEQYF
TGTGCCAGTAGTATAGATCAGCGGGGGGATAACTACGAGCAGTACTTC
>.|TRBV7-9|.|TRBJ1-5
CASSLVDGGQPQHF
TGTGCCAGCAGCTTAGTAGATGGGGGTCAGCCCCAGCATTTT
>.|TRBV4-1|.|TRBJ1-1
CASSQVTGYTEAFF
TGCGCCAGCAGCCAAGTCACGGGGTACACTGAAGCTTTCTTT
>few|TRBV5-1|.|TRBJ1-1
CASSLEQGYEAFF
TGCGCCAGCAGCTTGGAGCAGGGGTATGAAGCTTTCTTT
>few|TRBV6-5|.|TRBJ2-6
CATVEPGANVLTF
TGTGCCACTGTTGAACCTGGGGCCAACGTCCTGACTTTC
>few|TRBV29-1|.|TRBJ2-5
CSVAKVTKQETQYF
TGCAGCGTTGCGAAGGTGACAAAACAAGAGACCCAGTACTTC
>once|TRBV11-2|.|TRBJ1-6
CASSLQGPNNSPLHF
TGTGCCAGCAGCTTACAGGGGCCTAATAATTCACCCCTCCACTTT
>few|TRBV29-1|.|TRBJ1-1
CSVEPWRGTEAFF
TGCAGCGTTGAGCCTTGGCGTGGGACTGAAGCTTTCTTT
>.|TRBV5-4|.|TRBJ1-2
CASSLGQPYGYTF
TGTGCCAGCAGCTTGGGGCAGCCCTATGGCTACACCTTC
>.|TRBV6-5|TRBD1|TRBJ2-7
CASSRDRGNYEQYF
TGTGCCAGCAGTCGGGACAGGGGAAACTACGAGCAGTACTTC
>.|TRBV15|TRBD2|TRBJ2-1
CATSRDIGLAGGRGLYNEQFF
TGTGCCACCAGCAGAGATATCGGACTAGCGGGGGGGCGAGGTCTATACAATGAGCAGTTCTTC
>.|TRBV25-1|TRBD1|TRBJ1-6
CASRVWVGTGGNSPLHF
TGTGCCAGCAGAGTCTGGGTGGGGACAGGGGGGAATTCACCCCTCCACTTT
>.|TRBV30|.|TRBJ1-2
CAWRWSGPSYYGYTF
TGTGCCTGGAGATGGTCCGGCCCCAGCTACTATGGCTACACCTTC
>few|TRBV29-1|.|TRBJ1-2
CSAKGRFIGYTF
TGCAGCGCCAAAGGGAGATTTATAGGCTACACCTTC
>.|TRBV27|TRBD1|TRBJ1-4
CASSFGGTGSGEKLFF
TGTGCCAGCAGTTTTGGTGGGACAGGGTCGGGAGAAAAACTGTTTTTT
>.|TRBV30|.|TRBJ2-5
CAWSGLARETQYF
TGTGCCTGGAGTGGCCTAGCCAGAGAGACCCAGTACTTC
>.|TRBV5-1|.|TRBJ2-5
CASSPGNPQETQYF
TGCGCCAGCAGCCCCGGGAACCCACAAGAGACCCAGTACTTC
>few|TRBV5-6|.|TRBJ2-7
CASSKAGHYEQYF
TGTGCCAGCAGCAAGGCTGGTCACTACGAGCAGTACTTC
>.|TRBV7-7|TRBD1|TRBJ2-5
CASSPLGQGGETQYF
TGTGCCAGCAGCCCCCTGGGACAGGGCGGGGAGACCCAGTACTTC
>few|TRBV18|.|TRBJ2-7
CASSPRGGTGYEQYF
TGTGCCAGCTCACCAAGGGGGGGGACCGGCTACGAGCAGTACTTC
>.|TRBV30|.|TRBJ1-5
CAWSVLGAAQHF
TGTGCCTGGAGTGTACTGGGGGCAGCCCAGCATTTT
>.|TRBV19|.|TRBJ2-1
CASSFSSLAWSEGGQFF
TGTGCCAGTAGTTTCAGCTCACTTGCTTGGTCTGAGGGGGGGCAGTTCTTC
>.|TRBV7-3|.|TRBJ2-5
CASSLMGRETQYF
TGTGCCAGCAGCTTGATGGGGCGGGAGACCCAGTACTTC